This T cell receptor (beta chain) was recorded in a study of PD-1 blockade in classical Hodgkin lymphoma. Study details: Every 2 weeks, patients had 3 mg/kg nivolumab intravenously.

TCRdb keeps only in-frame clones here, not all; method: immunoSEQ multiplex PCR. The table records 10,000 to 15,000 clones, roughly 83% of them present only once. In germline, CDR1 is SNHLY, CDR2 FYNNEI. Unmatched junction bases numbered 5, after V lost 0 bases and J lost 7 bases. The CDR3 has 15 amino acids. The sample's time point: cycle 4 day 1 (C4D1), after less than 7 weeks of nivolumab. Relapse was seen in all patients after autologous stem cell transplantation, and brentuximab vedotin exposure was variable. By magnetic negative selection, CD4+ T cells were purified from thawed PBMCs. The sequence derives from a human donor with classical Hodgkin lymphoma. Source: CD4+ T cells from blood, taken before the fourth cycle of nivolumab. The chain recombines TRBV2 with TRBJ1-4, with 7 bases fitting TRBD1. This CDR3 reads CASSEARRGPEKLFF. The CDR3 DNA is TGTGCCAGCAGTGAAGCGCGGAGGGGGCCTGAAAAACTGTTTTTT.